This T cell receptor (beta chain) was found in a study of memory CD4+ T cells and cytomegalovirus serostatus. Single viable CD3+CD4+CD8-CD45RO+ cells were sorted as the memory CD4+ T cells. The CDR3 covers 12 residues. Germline CDR1 and CDR2: SGHTA and FQGNSA. V lost 5 bases and J lost 2, with 6 bases in between. Clones were sequenced by immunoSEQ multiplex PCR, and TCRdb holds only the in-frame ones, with some missing. The sample carries about 82,000 clones, approximately 80% recorded once. The TCR comes from an adult in good health and CMV-seronegative. Sequenced sample: memory CD4+ T cells from blood. The chain is built from TRBV7-2 and TRBJ1-2; D gene uncertain. The CDR3 loop reads CASSTRNYGYTF. For the CDR3, the DNA is TGTGCCAGCAGCACCAGGAACTATGGCTACACCTTC.